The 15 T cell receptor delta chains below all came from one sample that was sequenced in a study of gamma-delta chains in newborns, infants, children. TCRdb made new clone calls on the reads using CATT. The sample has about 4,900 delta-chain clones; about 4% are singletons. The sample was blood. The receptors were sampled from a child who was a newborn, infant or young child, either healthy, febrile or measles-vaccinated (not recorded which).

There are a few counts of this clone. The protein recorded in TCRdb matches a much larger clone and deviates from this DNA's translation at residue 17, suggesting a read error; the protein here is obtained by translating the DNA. CDR3 in amino acids: CALGVSRILGDPYTDKPIF. In DNA, the CDR3 is TGTGCTCTTGGGGTCTCGAGGATACTGGGGGACCCGTACACCGATAAACCCATCTTT. The chain carries TRDV1 and TRDJ1; TRDD3 aligns across 9 bases. Germline V gene lookup returns CDR1 TSWWSYY and CDR2 QGS. The CDR3 is 19 amino acids.

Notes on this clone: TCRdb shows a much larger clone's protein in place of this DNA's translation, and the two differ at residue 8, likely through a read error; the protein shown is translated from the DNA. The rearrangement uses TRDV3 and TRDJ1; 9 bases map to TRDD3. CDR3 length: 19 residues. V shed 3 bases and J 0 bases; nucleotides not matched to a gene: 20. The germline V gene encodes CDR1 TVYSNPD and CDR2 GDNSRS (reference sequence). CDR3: CAFLPSSPGDTPYTDKLIF. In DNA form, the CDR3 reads TGTGCCTTCTTGCCTTCCTCACCGGGGGATACCCCTTACACCGATAAACTCATCTTT.

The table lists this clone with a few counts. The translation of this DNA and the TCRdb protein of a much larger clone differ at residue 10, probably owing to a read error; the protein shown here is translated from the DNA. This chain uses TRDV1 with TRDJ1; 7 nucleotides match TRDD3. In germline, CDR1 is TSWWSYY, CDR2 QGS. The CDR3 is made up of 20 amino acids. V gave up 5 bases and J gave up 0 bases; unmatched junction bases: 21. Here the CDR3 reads CALGFLLLGYIPPYTDKLIF. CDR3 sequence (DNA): TGTGCTCTTGGGTTTCTTCTACTGGGGTATATCCCCCCGTACACCGATAAACTCATCTTT.

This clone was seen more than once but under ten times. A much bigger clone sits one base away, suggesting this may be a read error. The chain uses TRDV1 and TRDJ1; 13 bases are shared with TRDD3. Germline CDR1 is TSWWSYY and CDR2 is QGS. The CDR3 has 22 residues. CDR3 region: CALGELGILKRGTGGYADKPIF. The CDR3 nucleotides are TGTGCTCTTGGGGAACTTGGAATCCTCAAGAGGGGTACTGGGGGATACGCCGATAAACCCATCTTT.

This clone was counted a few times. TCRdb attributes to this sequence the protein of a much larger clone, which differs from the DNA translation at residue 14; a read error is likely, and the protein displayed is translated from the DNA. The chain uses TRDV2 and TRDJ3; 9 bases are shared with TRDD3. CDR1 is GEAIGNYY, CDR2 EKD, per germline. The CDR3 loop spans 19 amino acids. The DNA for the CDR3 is TGTGCCTGTGATACGTACTGGGGGAACAGCTCCTGGGACATCCGACAGATGTTTTTC. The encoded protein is CACDTYWGNSSWDIRQMFF.

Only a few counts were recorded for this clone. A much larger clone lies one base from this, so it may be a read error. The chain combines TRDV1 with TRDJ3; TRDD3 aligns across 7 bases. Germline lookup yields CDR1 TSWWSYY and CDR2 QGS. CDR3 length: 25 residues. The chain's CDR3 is CALGRRPPFFVLRDTLSWDTRQMFF. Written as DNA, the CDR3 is TGTGCCCTAGGTCGACGACCCCCTTTCTTTGTACTGAGGGATACCCTCTCCTGGGACACCCGACAGATGTTTTTC.

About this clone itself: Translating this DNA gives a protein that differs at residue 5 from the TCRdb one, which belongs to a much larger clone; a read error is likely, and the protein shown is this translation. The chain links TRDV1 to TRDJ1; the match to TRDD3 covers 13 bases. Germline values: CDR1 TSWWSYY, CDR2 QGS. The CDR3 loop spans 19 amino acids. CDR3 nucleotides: TGTGCTCTTGGGAAACTGTTCTTCCGAAGTACTGGGGGATACGGGAAACTCATCTTT. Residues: CALGKLFFRSTGGYGKLIF.

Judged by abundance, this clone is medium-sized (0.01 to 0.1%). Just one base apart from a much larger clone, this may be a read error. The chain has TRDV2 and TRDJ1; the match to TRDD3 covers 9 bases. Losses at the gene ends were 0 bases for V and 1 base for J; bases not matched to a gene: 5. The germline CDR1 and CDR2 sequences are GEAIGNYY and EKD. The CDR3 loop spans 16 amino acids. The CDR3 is CACDTVLGEVTDKLIF. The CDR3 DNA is TGTGCCTGTGACACCGTACTGGGGGAAGTCACCGATAAACTCATCTTT.

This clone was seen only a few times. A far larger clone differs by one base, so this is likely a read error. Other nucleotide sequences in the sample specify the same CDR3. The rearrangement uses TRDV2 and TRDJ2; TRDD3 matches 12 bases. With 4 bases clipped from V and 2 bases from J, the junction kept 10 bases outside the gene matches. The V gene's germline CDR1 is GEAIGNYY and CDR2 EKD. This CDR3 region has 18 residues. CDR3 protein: CACDVLGDTLALTAQLFF. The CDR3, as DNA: TGTGCCTGTGATGTACTGGGGGATACCCTAGCCTTGACAGCACAACTCTTCTTT.

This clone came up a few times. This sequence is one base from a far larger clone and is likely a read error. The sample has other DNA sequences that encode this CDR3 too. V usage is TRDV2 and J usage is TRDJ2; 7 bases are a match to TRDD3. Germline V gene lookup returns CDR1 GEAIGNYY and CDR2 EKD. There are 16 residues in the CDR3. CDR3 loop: CACDTRKGYSPAQLFF. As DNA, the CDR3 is TGTGCCTGTGACACCAGGAAGGGATACTCTCCAGCACAGCTCTTCTTT.

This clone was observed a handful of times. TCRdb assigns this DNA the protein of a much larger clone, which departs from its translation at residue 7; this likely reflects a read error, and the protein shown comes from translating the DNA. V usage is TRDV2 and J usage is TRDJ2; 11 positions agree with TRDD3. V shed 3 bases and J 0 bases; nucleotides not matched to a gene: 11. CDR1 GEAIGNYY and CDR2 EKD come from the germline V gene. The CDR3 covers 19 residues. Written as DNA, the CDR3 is TGTGCCTGTGACTCGGCGGGCTGGGGGATACAATCTTTGACAGCACAACTCTTCTTT. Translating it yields CACDSAGWGIQSLTAQLFF.

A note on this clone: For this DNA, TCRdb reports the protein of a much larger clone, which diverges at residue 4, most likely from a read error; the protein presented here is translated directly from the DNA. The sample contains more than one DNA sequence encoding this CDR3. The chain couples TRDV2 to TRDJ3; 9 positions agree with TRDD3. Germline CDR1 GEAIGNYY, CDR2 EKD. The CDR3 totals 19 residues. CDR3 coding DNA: TGTGCCTGTGGCACCGTATTGGGGGATAGCTCCTGGGACACCCGACAGATGTTTTTC. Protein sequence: CACGTVLGDSSWDTRQMFF.

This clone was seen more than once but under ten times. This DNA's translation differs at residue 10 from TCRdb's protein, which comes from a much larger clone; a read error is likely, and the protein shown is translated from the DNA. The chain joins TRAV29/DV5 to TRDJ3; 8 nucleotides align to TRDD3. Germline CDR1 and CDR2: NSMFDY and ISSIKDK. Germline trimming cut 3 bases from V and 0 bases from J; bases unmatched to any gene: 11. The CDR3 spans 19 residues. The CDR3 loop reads CAAICTGGFDSWDTRQMFF. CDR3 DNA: TGTGCAGCAATATGTACTGGGGGCTTCGACTCCTGGGACACCCGACAGATGTTTTTC. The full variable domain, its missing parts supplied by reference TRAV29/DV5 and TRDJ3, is DQQVKQNSPSLSVQEGRISILNCDYTNSMFDYFLWYKKYPAEGPTFLISISSIKDKNEDGRFTVFLNKSAKHLSLHIVPSQPGDSAVYFCAAICTGGFDSWDTRQMFFGTGIKLFVEP.

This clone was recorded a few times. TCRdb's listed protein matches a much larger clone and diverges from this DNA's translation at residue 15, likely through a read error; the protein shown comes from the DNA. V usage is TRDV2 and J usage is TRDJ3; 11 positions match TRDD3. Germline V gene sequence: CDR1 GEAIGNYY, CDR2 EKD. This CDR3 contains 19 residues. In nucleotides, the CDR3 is TGTGCCTGTGACAAAGTACTGGGGGATAGCTCCTGGGACACCCTACAGATGTTTTTC. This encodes CACDKVLGDSSWDTLQMFF.

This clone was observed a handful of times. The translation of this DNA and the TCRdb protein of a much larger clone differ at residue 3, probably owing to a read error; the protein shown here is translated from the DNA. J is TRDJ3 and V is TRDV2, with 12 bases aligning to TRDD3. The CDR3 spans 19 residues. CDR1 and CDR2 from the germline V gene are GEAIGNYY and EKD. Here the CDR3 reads CARDTVLGDTSWDTRQMFF. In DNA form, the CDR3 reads TGTGCCCGTGACACCGTACTGGGGGATACTAGCTGGGACACCCGACAGATGTTTTTC.